A selection of T cell receptor beta chains follows, all from one sample in a study of blood T cells in healthy people across ages. TCRdb re-analysed the 5' RACE reads in MiXCR, keeping a single row per CDR3 protein. The table has 1.5 million or so distinct CDR3 sequences, around two fifths seen once. What was sequenced was blood. All receptors derive from a woman aged 18-30 years in good health. The CDR3 runs from the conserved cysteine through the conserved F or W. A D gene is named only where the DNA matches it firmly. Size tells how often a clone was seen (once, few, many) or the class of an expanded clone, and some rows leave it out.

clone size | J gene | V gene | D gene | CDR3 protein | CDR3 DNA
many | TRBJ2-7 | TRBV7-9 | - | CASSLGDSTYEQYF | TGTGCCAGCAGCTTGGGGGACTCCACCTACGAGCAGTACTTC
few | TRBJ2-7 | TRBV4-1 | - | CASSPHRDNYEQYF | TGCGCCAGCAGCCCCCACCGGGACAACTACGAGCAGTACTTC
- | TRBJ1-1 | TRBV25-1 | - | CASSEYGQGAFF | TGTGCCAGCAGTGAATATGGGCAGGGAGCTTTCTTT
many | TRBJ2-7 | TRBV4-1 | TRBD1 | CASSQQTGAAEQYF | TGCGCCAGCAGCCAACAAACAGGGGCGGCCGAGCAGTACTTC
few | TRBJ2-3 | TRBV5-5 | TRBD1 | CASSSETGNWDTQYF | TGTGCCAGCAGCTCGGAGACAGGGAATTGGGATACGCAGTATTTT
- | TRBJ2-1 | TRBV27 | TRBD1 | CASSTGGLEQFF | TGTGCCAGCAGCACAGGGGGCCTTGAGCAGTTCTTC
few | TRBJ2-5 | TRBV15 | - | CATSRDIGGRGEQYF | TGTGCCACCAGCAGAGATATCGGAGGTCGCGGAGAGCAGTACTTC
- | TRBJ1-2 | TRBV3-1 | - | CASSQGTGQGYGYTF | TGTGCCAGCAGCCAAGGTACAGGGCAAGGCTATGGCTACACCTTC
once | TRBJ2-5 | TRBV20-1 | - | CSARDPSGQYF | TGCAGTGCTAGAGATCCCTCTGGGCAGTACTTC
- | TRBJ2-2 | TRBV5-1 | - | CASSQKGELFF | TGCGCCAGCAGCCAGAAAGGGGAGCTGTTTTTT
few | TRBJ2-5 | TRBV25-1 | TRBD2 | CATGGETQYF | TGTGCCACGGGGGGGGAGACCCAGTACTTC
- | TRBJ2-5 | TRBV12-3/TRBV12-4 | - | CASSLGGVAPETQYF | TGTGCCAGCAGTTTGGGCGGGGTAGCTCCAGAGACCCAGTACTTC
- | TRBJ1-2 | TRBV5-6 | - | CASSLGAGSDYGYTF | TGTGCCAGCAGCTTGGGGGCGGGATCGGATTATGGCTACACCTTC
few | TRBJ1-6 | TRBV27 | - | CASSSEGAWNNSPLHF | TGTGCCAGCAGTTCAGAGGGCGCGTGGAATAATTCACCCCTCCACTTT
- | TRBJ2-5 | TRBV5-1 | - | CASSLEVAENQETQYF | TGCGCCAGCAGCTTGGAGGTAGCGGAGAACCAAGAGACCCAGTACTTC
few | TRBJ1-2 | TRBV6-5 | - | CASSSSYDSVINGYTF | TGTGCCAGCAGTTCCTCCTACGACTCGGTCATAAATGGCTACACCTTC
few | TRBJ1-4 | TRBV2 | - | CASAAYGVEKLFF | TGTGCCAGCGCCGCCTATGGGGTTGAAAAACTGTTTTTT
few | TRBJ1-6 | TRBV28 | TRBD1 | CASSTPGQGNSPLHF | TGTGCCAGCAGTACCCCGGGACAGGGGAATTCACCCCTCCACTTT
- | TRBJ1-2 | TRBV5-1 | - | CASSFSAGYGYTF | TGCGCCAGCAGCTTTTCTGCCGGGTATGGCTACACCTTC
- | TRBJ2-1 | TRBV10-1 | - | CARRQSSYNEQFF | TGCGCCAGAAGACAGAGCTCCTACAATGAGCAGTTCTTC
- | TRBJ2-1 | TRBV12-3/TRBV12-4 | - | CASSLTLDYNEQFF | TGTGCCAGCAGTTTAACCCTGGACTACAATGAGCAGTTCTTC
many | TRBJ1-2 | TRBV7-9 | - | CASSEQAVGAYGYTF | TGTGCCAGCAGCGAACAGGCGGTTGGCGCCTATGGCTACACCTTC
- | TRBJ2-1 | TRBV11-2 | - | CASSLVTDSSYNEQFF | TGTGCCAGCAGCTTAGTTACGGATAGCTCCTACAATGAGCAGTTCTTC
- | TRBJ1-1 | TRBV12-3/TRBV12-4 | - | CASSFSSPFGIEAFF | TGTGCCAGCAGTTTTTCCTCGCCCTTCGGGATTGAAGCTTTCTTT
- | TRBJ2-7 | TRBV6-6 | - | CASSIGREAYEQYF | TGTGCCAGCTCCATAGGAAGGGAGGCCTACGAGCAGTACTTC
- | TRBJ2-7 | TRBV29-1 | - | CSGYNGGEQYF | TGCAGCGGCTACAATGGGGGCGAGCAGTACTTC
- | TRBJ2-4 | TRBV10-3 | TRBD1 | CAISEPGGDIQYF | TGTGCCATCAGTGAGCCAGGGGGCGACATTCAGTACTTC
- | TRBJ1-5 | TRBV29-1 | - | CSVPTRMSNQPQHF | TGCAGCGTTCCCACACGGATGAGCAATCAGCCCCAGCATTTT
- | TRBJ2-7 | TRBV29-1 | - | CSTETGIEQYF | TGCAGCACTGAGACTGGGATCGAGCAGTACTTC
few | TRBJ2-2 | TRBV24-1 | - | CATSGHPNTGELFF | TGTGCCACCAGTGGACACCCGAACACCGGGGAGCTGTTTTTT
few | TRBJ2-3 | TRBV4-1 | TRBD2 | CASSQAGTSGGTTDTQYF | TGCGCCAGCAGCCAAGCTGGGACTAGCGGGGGGACCACAGATACGCAGTATTTT
few | TRBJ2-1 | TRBV7-6 | TRBD2 | CASSARLAGGQPYNEQFF | TGTGCCAGCAGCGCCCGACTAGCGGGGGGCCAACCTTACAATGAGCAGTTCTTC
many | TRBJ1-6 | TRBV20-1 | TRBD1 | CSAPAAGGNSPLHF | TGCAGTGCCCCCGCAGCAGGGGGCAATTCACCCCTCCACTTT
many | TRBJ2-5 | TRBV12-3/TRBV12-4 | TRBD2 | CASSLGSGGQETQYF | TGTGCCAGCAGTTTAGGTAGCGGGGGCCAAGAGACCCAGTACTTC
once | TRBJ1-5 | TRBV6-5 | - | CASSYSRVTGQSQHF | TGTGCCAGCAGCTACTCCAGGGTCACGGGCCAGTCCCAGCATTTT
few | TRBJ1-2 | TRBV29-1 | - | CSVEDPVGGHYGYTF | TGCAGCGTTGAAGACCCGGTTGGGGGCCACTATGGCTACACCTTC
few | TRBJ1-5 | TRBV7-8 | - | CASSPEGSGNQPQHF | TGTGCCAGCAGCCCCGAGGGGAGCGGCAATCAGCCCCAGCATTTT
- | TRBJ2-7 | TRBV4-2 | TRBD2 | CASSQVAAAGGMYEQYF | TGTGCCAGCAGCCAAGTAGCGGCGGCGGGGGGAATGTACGAGCAGTACTTC
- | TRBJ1-4 | TRBV11-2 | TRBD1 | CASSSNPGQEYEKLFF | TGTGCCAGCAGTTCGAACCCGGGACAGGAGTACGAAAAACTGTTTTTT
- | TRBJ2-3 | TRBV20-1 | TRBD2 | CSAEGLAGGPTDTQYF | TGCAGTGCTGAGGGACTAGCGGGAGGACCCACAGATACGCAGTATTTT
few | TRBJ2-7 | TRBV5-1 | - | CASSLGDALTSYEQYF | TGCGCCAGCAGCTTGGGGGACGCACTAACCTCCTACGAGCAGTACTTC
- | TRBJ2-3 | TRBV7-9 | TRBD1 | CASEPFWTGFTDTQYF | TGTGCCTCCGAGCCTTTTTGGACAGGTTTTACAGATACGCAGTATTTT
- | TRBJ2-1 | TRBV5-1 | TRBD2 | CASSLEIAGGFNEQFF | TGCGCCAGCAGCTTGGAGATAGCGGGGGGGTTCAATGAGCAGTTCTTC
- | TRBJ2-1 | TRBV12-5 | - | CATGYNEQFF | TGTGCTACGGGTTACAATGAGCAGTTCTTC
few | TRBJ1-5 | TRBV4-1 | - | CASSQVGEGGQPQHF | TGCGCCAGCAGCCAAGTAGGGGAAGGGGGTCAGCCCCAGCATTTT
- | TRBJ1-4 | TRBV20-1 | TRBD1 | CSGQAGEKLFF | TGCAGCGGACAGGCTGGCGAAAAACTGTTTTTT
few | TRBJ2-5 | TRBV27 | TRBD2 | CASNLSGSGKTQYF | TGTGCCAGCAACCTTAGCGGGAGCGGAAAGACCCAGTACTTC
- | TRBJ1-2 | TRBV18 | TRBD1 | CASSPTDTRDSYGYTF | TGTGCCAGCTCCCCTACAGATACCCGGGACAGTTATGGCTACACCTTC
few | TRBJ1-1 | TRBV3-1 | - | CASSQGGQQGRKAFF | TGTGCCAGCAGCCAAGGTGGCCAACAGGGTAGGAAAGCTTTCTTT
- | TRBJ1-5 | TRBV27 | - | CASNNINQPQHF | TGTGCCAGCAATAACATTAATCAGCCCCAGCATTTT
- | TRBJ1-2 | TRBV28 | - | CASSPTGRFNYGYTF | TGTGCCAGCAGTCCCACAGGACGGTTTAACTATGGCTACACCTTC
- | TRBJ2-1 | TRBV7-6 | - | CASSLGTLDEQFF | TGTGCCAGCAGCTTAGGAACCCTCGATGAGCAGTTCTTC
- | TRBJ2-7 | TRBV7-9 | TRBD2 | CAGSLKREEHEQYF | TGTGCCGGCAGCTTAAAGCGGGAGGAACACGAGCAGTACTTC
- | TRBJ2-7 | TRBV10-3 | TRBD1 | CAISGGQRPYEQYF | TGTGCCATCAGTGGGGGACAGCGGCCCTACGAGCAGTACTTC